The source of this T cell receptor (beta chain) is a study of tumor-infiltrating lymphocytes in primary liver carcinoma. About the study: Productive TCRbeta reads per sample were roughly 3.5 to 7.13 million, not differing by tissue.

This clonotype was seen only a few times. A read error may account for a junction end that differs from germline. The germline CDR1 and CDR2 sequences are LNHDA and SQIVND (reference sequence). The CDR3 spans 15 residues. From approximately 500 ng total RNA, TCR beta cDNA was generated with a primer in the constant region. Construction of TCR beta libraries relied on three successive nested multiplex PCR rounds employing slightly modified ARM-PCR. The first two PCR rounds, roughly 10 cycles each, used TRBV1-TRBV30 forward primers and a C-beta reverse primer. From the multiplex PCR reads, TCRdb called clonotypes with MiXCR, one entry per CDR3 protein. The table has some 130,000 distinct CDR3 sequences, roughly 75% seen once. Unsorted bulk tissue of about 20-32 mg yielded co-extracted RNA and DNA.

This chain links TRBV19 with TRBJ2-3; D ambiguous. Sample: tumor-adjacent normal liver tissue. The receptor's source is a woman in her sixties with primary liver carcinoma and hepatitis B virus infection. For the CDR3, the DNA is TGTGCCAGTAGTATTTTTGGGTCGGGCACGGATACGCAGTATTTT. As protein: CASSIFGSGTDTQYF.